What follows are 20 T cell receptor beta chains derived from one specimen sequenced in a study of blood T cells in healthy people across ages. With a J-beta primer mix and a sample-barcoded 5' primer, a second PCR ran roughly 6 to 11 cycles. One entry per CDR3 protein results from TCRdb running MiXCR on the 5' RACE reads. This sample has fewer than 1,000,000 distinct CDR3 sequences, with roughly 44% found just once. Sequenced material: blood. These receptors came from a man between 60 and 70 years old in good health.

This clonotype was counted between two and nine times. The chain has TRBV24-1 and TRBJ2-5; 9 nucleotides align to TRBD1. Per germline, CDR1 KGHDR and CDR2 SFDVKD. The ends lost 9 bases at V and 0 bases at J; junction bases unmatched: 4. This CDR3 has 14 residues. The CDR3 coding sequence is TGTGCCACCTCTACAGGGGGCCACCAAGAGACCCAGTACTTC. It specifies CATSTGGHQETQYF.

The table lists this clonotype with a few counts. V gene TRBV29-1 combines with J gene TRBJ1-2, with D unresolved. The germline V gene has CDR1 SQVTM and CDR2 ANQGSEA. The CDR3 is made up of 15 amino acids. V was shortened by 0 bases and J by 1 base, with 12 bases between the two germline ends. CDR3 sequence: CSVEDDVENNYGYTF. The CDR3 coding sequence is TGCAGCGTTGAAGATGATGTGGAGAATAACTATGGCTACACCTTC.

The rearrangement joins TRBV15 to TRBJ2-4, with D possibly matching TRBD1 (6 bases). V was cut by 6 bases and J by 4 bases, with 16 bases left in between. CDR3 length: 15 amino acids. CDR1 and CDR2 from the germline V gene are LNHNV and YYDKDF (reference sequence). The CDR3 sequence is CATSRERGQKNIQYF. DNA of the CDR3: TGTGCCACCAGTCGAGAGAGAGGACAGAAAAACATTCAGTACTTC.

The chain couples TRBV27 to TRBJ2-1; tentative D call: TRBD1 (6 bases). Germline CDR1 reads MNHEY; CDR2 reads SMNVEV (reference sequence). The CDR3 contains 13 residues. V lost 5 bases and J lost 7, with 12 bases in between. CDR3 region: CASSAHQGNEQFF. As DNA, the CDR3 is TGTGCCAGCAGTGCCCACCAGGGGAATGAGCAGTTCTTC.

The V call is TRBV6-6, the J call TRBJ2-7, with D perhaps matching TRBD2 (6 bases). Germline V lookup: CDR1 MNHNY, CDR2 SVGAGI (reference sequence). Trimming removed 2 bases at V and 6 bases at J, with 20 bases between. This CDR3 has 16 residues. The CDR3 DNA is TGTGCCAGCAGTTACGGGCGGGCGGGGTTAGATATCGAGCAGTACTTC. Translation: CASSYGRAGLDIEQYF.

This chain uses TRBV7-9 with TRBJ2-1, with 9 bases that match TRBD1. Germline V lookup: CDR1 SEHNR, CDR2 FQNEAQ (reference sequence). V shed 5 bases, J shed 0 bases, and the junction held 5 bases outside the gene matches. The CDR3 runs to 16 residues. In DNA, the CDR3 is TGTGCCAGCAGCCAACGACAGGGGGGCTCCTACAATGAGCAGTTCTTC. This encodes CASSQRQGGSYNEQFF. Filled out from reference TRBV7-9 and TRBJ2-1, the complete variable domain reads DTGVSQNPRHKITKRGQNVTFRCDPISEHNRLYWYRQTLGQGPEFLTYFQNEAQLEKSRLLSDRFSAERPKGSFSTLEIQRTEQGDSAMYLCASSQRQGGSYNEQFFGPGTRLTVL.

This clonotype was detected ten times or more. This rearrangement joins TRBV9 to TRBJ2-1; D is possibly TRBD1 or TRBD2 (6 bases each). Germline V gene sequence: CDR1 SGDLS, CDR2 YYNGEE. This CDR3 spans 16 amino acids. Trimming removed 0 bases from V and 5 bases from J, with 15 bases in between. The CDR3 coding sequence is TGTGCCAGCAGCGTAGAGGAGGGCAGGGGTCACAATGAGCAGTTCTTC. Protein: CASSVEEGRGHNEQFF.

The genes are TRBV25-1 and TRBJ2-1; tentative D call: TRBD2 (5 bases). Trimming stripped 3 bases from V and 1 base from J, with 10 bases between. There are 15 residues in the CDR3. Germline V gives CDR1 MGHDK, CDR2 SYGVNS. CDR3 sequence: CASSERRGSYNEQFF. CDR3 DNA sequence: TGTGCCAGCAGTGAGCGTCGGGGTTCCTACAATGAGCAGTTCTTC.

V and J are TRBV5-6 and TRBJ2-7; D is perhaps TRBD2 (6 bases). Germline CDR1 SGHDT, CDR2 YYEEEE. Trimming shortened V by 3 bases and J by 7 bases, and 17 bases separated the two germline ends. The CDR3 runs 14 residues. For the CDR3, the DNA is TGTGCCAGCAGCTCAGTCACCCCTGGAGGGGAGCAGTACTTC. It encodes CASSSVTPGGEQYF.

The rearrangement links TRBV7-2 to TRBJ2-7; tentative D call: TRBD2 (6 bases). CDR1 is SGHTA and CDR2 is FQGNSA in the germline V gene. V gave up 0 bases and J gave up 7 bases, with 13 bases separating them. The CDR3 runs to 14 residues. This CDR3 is CASSLARGDREQYF. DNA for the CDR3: TGTGCCAGCAGCTTAGCGCGGGGAGACCGGGAGCAGTACTTC.

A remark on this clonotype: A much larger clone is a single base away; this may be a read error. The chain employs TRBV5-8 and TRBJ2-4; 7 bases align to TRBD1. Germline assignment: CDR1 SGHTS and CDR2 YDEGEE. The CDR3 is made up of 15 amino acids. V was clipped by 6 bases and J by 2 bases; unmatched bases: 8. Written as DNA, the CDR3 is TGTGCCAGCAACTCACAGGGGCTAACCAAAAACATTCAGTACTTC. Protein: CASNSQGLTKNIQYF.

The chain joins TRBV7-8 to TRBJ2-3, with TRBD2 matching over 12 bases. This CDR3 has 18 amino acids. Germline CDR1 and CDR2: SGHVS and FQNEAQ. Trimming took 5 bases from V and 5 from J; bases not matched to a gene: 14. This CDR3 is CASSVTSGGPSGLDTQYF. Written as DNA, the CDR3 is TGTGCCAGCAGCGTTACTAGCGGGGGGCCATCTGGTTTAGATACGCAGTATTTT.

CDR3: CASSLGTGIFTDTQYF. The CDR3 DNA reads as TGTGCCAGCAGCTTGGGGACAGGGATTTTTACAGATACGCAGTATTTT. The V gene is TRBV5-5, the J gene TRBJ2-3; 8 bases fit TRBD1. The CDR3 has 16 amino acids. In germline, CDR1 is SGHKS, CDR2 YYEKEE (reference sequence). V lost 0 bases to trimming and J lost 3 bases; unmatched junction nucleotides: 6.

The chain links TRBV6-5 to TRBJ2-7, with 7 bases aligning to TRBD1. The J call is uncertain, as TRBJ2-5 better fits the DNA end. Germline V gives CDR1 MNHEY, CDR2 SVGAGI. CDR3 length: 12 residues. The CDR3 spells CASSTGDSTQYF. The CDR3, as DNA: TGTGCCAGCTCAACAGGGGATTCGACCCAGTACTTC.

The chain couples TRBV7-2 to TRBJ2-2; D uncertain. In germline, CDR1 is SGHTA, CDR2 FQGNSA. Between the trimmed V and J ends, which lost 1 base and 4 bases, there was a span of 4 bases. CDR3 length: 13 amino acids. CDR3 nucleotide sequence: TGTGCCAGCAGCTTAGTGCCCACCGGGGAGCTGTTTTTT. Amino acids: CASSLVPTGELFF.

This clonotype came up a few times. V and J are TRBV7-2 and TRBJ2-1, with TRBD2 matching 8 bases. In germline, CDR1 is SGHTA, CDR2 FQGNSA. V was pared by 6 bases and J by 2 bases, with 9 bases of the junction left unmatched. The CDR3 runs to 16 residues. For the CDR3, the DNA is TGTGCCAGCAGACGACCGGGACTAGAGACCTACAATGAGCAGTTCTTC. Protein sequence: CASRRPGLETYNEQFF.

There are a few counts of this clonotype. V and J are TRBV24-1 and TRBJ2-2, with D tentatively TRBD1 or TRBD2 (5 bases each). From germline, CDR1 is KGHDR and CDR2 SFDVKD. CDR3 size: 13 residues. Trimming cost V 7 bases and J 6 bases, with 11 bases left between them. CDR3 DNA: TGTGCCACCAGCCCCCGAGGGGCCGGGGAGCTGTTTTTT. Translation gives CATSPRGAGELFF.

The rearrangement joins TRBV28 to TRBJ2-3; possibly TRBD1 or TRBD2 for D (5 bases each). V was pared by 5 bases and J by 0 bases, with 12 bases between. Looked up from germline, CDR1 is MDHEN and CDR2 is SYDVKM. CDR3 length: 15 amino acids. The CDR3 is CASSPLGDSTDTQYF. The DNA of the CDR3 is TGTGCCAGCAGTCCCCTGGGGGATAGCACAGATACGCAGTATTTT.

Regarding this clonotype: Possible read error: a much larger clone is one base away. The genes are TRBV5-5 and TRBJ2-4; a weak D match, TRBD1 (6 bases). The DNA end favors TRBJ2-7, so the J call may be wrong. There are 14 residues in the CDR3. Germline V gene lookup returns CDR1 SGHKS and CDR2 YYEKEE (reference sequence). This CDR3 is CASSLDRVFHEQYF. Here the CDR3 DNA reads TGTGCCAGCAGCTTGGACAGGGTTTTCCACGAGCAGTACTTC.

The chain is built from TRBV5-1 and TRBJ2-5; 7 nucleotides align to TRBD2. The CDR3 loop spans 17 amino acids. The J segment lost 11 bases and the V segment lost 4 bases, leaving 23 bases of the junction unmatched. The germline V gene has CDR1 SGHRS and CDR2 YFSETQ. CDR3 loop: CASSPGFGGGPLNEQYF. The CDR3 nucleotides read TGCGCCAGCAGCCCGGGCTTTGGGGGAGGGCCTCTGAATGAGCAGTACTTC. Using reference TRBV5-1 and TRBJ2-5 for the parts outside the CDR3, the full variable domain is KAGVTQTPRYLIKTRGQQVTLSCSPISGHRSVSWYQQTPGQGLQFLFEYFSETQRNKGNFPGRFSGRQFSNSRSEMNVSTLELGDSALYLCASSPGFGGGPLNEQYFGPGTRLLVL.